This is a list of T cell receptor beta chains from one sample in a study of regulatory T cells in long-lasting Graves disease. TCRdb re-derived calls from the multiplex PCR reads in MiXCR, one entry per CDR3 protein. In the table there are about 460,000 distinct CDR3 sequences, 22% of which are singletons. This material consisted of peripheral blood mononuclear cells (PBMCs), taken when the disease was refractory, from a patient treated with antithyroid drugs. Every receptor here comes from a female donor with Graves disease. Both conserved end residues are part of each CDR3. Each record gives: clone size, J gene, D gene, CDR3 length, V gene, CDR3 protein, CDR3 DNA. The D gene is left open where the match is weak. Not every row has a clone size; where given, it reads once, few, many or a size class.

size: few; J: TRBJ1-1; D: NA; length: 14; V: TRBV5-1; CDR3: CASSMLQGNTEAFF; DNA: TGCGCCAGCAGCATGTTACAGGGAAACACTGAAGCTTTCTTT
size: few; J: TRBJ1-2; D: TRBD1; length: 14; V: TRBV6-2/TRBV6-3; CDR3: CASGETGGDYGYTF; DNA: TGTGCCAGCGGGGAAACAGGGGGCGACTATGGCTACACCTTC
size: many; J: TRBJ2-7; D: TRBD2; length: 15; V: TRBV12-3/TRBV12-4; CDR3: CASSLIAGASYEQYF; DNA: TGTGCCAGCAGTTTAATAGCGGGAGCCTCCTACGAGCAGTACTTC
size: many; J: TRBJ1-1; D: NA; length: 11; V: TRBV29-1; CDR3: CSVGLNTEAFF; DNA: TGCAGCGTTGGGCTAAACACTGAAGCTTTCTTT
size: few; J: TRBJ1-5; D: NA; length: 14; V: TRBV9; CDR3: CASSVEGSNQPQHF; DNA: TGTGCCAGCAGCGTAGAAGGTTCTAATCAGCCCCAGCATTTT
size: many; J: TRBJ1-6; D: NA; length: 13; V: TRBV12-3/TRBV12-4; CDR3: CASRSDSNSPLHF; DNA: TGTGCCAGCCGATCCGACAGTAATTCACCCCTCCACTTT
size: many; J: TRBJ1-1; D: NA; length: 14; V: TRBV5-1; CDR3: CASSSSGSPTEAFF; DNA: TGCGCCAGCAGCAGCTCAGGGTCACCGACTGAAGCTTTCTTT
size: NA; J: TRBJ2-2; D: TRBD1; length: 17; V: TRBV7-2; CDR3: CASRKRDRGTGTGELFF; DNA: TGTGCCAGCCGCAAAAGGGACAGGGGGACGGGGACCGGGGAGCTGTTTTTT
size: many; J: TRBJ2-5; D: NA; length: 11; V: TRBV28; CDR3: CASSQKETQYF; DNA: TGTGCCAGCAGTCAAAAAGAGACCCAGTACTTC
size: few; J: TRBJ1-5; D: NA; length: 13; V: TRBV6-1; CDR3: CASIGMGNQPQHF; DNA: TGTGCCAGCATAGGAATGGGCAATCAGCCCCAGCATTTT
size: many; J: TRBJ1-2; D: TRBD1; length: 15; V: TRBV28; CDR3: CASSPQDREGYGYTF; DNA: TGTGCCAGCAGTCCCCAGGACAGGGAAGGCTATGGCTACACCTTC
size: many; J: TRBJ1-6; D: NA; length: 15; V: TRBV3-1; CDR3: CASSQLGTANSPLHF; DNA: TGTGCCAGCAGCCAGCTTGGGACGGCCAATTCACCCCTCCACTTT
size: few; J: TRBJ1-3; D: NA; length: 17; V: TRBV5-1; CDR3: CASSSRGVGGQGNTIYF; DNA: TGCGCCAGCAGCTCCCGGGGTGTTGGGGGGCAAGGAAACACCATATATTTT
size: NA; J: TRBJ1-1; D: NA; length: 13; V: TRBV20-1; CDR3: CSAGTSLRNEAFF; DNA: TGCAGTGCTGGAACAAGTTTGAGAAATGAAGCTTTCTTT
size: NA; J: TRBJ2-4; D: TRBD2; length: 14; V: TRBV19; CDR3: CASSMSREGNIQYF; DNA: TGTGCCAGTAGTATGTCCAGGGAGGGAAACATTCAGTACTTC
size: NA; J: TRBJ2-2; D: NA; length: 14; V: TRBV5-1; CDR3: CAGSLFTRPGELFF; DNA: TGCGCCGGCAGCTTGTTTACTAGGCCCGGGGAGCTGTTTTTT
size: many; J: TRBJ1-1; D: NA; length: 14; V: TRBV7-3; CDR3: CASSPQGPGGAAFF; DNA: TGTGCCAGCAGCCCCCAGGGGCCCGGAGGTGCAGCTTTCTTT
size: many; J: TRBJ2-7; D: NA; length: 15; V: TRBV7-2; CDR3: CASSFKTVVRNEQYF; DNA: TGTGCCAGCAGCTTTAAGACAGTAGTACGCAACGAGCAGTACTTC
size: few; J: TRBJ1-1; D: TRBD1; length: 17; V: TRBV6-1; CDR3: CASNDPDRGLLNTEAFF; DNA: TGTGCCAGCAACGATCCGGACAGGGGCCTACTCAACACTGAAGCTTTCTTT
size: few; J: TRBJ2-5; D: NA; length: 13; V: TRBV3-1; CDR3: CASNDRFKETQYF; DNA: TGTGCCAGCAACGACAGATTCAAAGAGACCCAGTACTTC
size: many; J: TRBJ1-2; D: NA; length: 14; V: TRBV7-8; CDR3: CASSLVRTDYGYTF; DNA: TGTGCCAGCAGCTTAGTCAGGACCGATTATGGCTACACCTTC
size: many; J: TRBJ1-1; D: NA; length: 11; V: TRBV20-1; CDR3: CSARRPEEAFF; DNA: TGCAGTGCTAGGAGGCCGGAAGAAGCTTTCTTT
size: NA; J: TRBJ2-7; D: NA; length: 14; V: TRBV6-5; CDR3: CASSYSRWDYEQYF; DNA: TGTGCCAGCAGTTACAGTAGGTGGGACTACGAGCAGTACTTC
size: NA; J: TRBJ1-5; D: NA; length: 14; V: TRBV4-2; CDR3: CASSQDQGDQPQHF; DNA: TGTGCCAGCAGCCAAGATCAGGGAGATCAGCCCCAGCATTTT
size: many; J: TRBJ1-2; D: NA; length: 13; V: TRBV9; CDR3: CASSRDVNYGYTF; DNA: TGTGCCAGCAGCCGGGACGTTAACTATGGCTACACCTTC
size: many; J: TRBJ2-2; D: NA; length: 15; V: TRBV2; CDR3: CAMRPGLQGTGELFF; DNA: TGTGCCATGCGACCGGGACTCCAGGGAACCGGGGAGCTGTTTTTT
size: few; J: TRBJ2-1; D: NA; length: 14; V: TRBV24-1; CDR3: CATSEPGRTIEQFF; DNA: TGTGCCACCAGTGAACCGGGACGGACAATCGAGCAGTTCTTC
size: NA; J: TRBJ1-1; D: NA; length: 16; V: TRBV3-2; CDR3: CASSQPVGQGSTEAFF; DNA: NA
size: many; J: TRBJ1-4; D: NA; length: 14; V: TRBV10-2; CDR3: CASKNSGPGEKLFF; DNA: TGCGCCAGCAAAAACTCAGGGCCTGGTGAAAAACTGTTTTTT
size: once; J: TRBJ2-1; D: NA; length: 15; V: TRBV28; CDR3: CASSSTARPYNEQFF; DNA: TGTGCCAGCAGTTCCACAGCCAGGCCCTACAATGAGCAGTTCTTC
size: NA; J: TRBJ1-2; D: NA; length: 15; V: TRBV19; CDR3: CASSIMRGDAGGYTF; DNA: TGTGCCAGTAGTATAATGCGGGGGGACGCGGGTGGCTACACCTTC
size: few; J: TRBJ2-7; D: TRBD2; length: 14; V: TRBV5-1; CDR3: CASTSGRRTYEQYF; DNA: TGCGCCAGCACTTCCGGGAGGCGAACCTACGAGCAGTACTTC
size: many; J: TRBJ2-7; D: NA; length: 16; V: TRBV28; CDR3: CASSFLNRVRIYEQYF; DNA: TGTGCCAGCAGTTTTCTGAACAGGGTCAGGATCTACGAGCAGTACTTC
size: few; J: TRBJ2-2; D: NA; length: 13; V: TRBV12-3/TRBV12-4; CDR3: CASTWGNTGELFF; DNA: TGTGCCAGCACATGGGGGAACACCGGGGAGCTGTTTTTT
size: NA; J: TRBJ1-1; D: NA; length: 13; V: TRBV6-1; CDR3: CASSDIFGAEAFF; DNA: TGTGCCAGCAGTGACATCTTCGGCGCTGAAGCTTTCTTT
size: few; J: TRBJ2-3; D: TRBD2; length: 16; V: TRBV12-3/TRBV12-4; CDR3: CASSPTSGLYTDTQYF; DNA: TGTGCCAGCAGCCCGACTAGCGGGCTCTACACAGATACGCAGTATTTT
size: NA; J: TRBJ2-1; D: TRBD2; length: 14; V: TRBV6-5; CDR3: CASSYATSGREQFF; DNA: TGTGCCAGCAGTTACGCGACTAGCGGGCGTGAGCAGTTCTTC
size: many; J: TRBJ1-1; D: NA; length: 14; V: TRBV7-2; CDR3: CASSRGAENTEAFF; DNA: TGTGCCAGCAGCCGGGGGGCAGAGAACACTGAAGCTTTCTTT
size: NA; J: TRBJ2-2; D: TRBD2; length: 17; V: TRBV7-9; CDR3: CASRMALREGRAGELFF; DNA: TGTGCCAGCAGGATGGCTCTGCGGGAGGGCCGGGCCGGGGAGCTGTTTTTT
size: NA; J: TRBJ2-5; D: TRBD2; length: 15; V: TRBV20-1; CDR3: CSASTRRGGQETQYF; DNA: TGCAGTGCTTCCACTCGGCGGGGGGGTCAAGAGACCCAGTACTTC
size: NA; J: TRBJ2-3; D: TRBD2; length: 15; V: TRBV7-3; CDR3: CASSLGTSREDTQYF; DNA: TGTGCCAGCAGCCTCGGGACTAGCAGGGAAGATACGCAGTATTTT
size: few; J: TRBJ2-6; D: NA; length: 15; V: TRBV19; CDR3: CASSIIPSGANVLTF; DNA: TGTGCCAGTAGTATCATTCCCTCTGGGGCCAACGTCCTGACTTTC